This entry lists 17 T cell receptor beta chains sequenced from one sample in a study of blood T cell repertoires in COVID-19. The table came from immunoSEQ multiplex PCR; TCRdb's copy has only in-frame clones and leaves some out. The sample carries more than 150,000 clones, roughly 80% recorded once. What was sequenced was peripheral blood. The receptors here all came from a man aged 55 to 69 with acute or convalescent COVID-19.

This clone came up once. V is TRBV15 and J is TRBJ1-2; maybe TRBD1 (5 bases). The V end lost 1 base, the J end lost 0 bases, and 12 bases lay between the germline ends. The CDR3 totals 16 residues. CDR1 is LNHNV and CDR2 is YYDKDF in the germline V gene (reference sequence). This chain's CDR3 is CATSRAIGTANYGYTF. In DNA, the CDR3 is TGTGCCACCAGCAGAGCCATCGGGACTGCTAACTATGGCTACACCTTC.

The V and J genes are TRBV5-1 and TRBJ2-7; 11 bases are shared with TRBD1. The CDR3 consists of 14 residues. V lost 4 bases, J lost 4 bases, and 4 bases stayed unmatched. Germline loops: CDR1 SGHRS, CDR2 YFSETQ. CDR3 sequence: CASSPGDRGYEQYF. The CDR3 DNA is TGCGCCAGCAGCCCCGGGGACAGGGGGTACGAGCAGTACTTC.

The chain recombines TRBV6-5 with TRBJ2-6; a weak D match, TRBD2 (6 bases). V was trimmed by 6 bases and J by 6 bases, leaving 15 bases between them. The CDR3 sequence is 15 residues long. Looked up from germline, CDR1 is MNHEY and CDR2 is SVGAGI. The CDR3 nucleotides are TGTGCCAGCAGATCTTCGGGGGTCTTGGCCAACGTCCTGACTTTC. It specifies CASRSSGVLANVLTF.

J is TRBJ2-3 and V is TRBV3-1 (or the pseudogene TRBV3-2), with 12 bases lining up with TRBD2. This CDR3 comprises 14 residues. Germline CDR1 reads LGHDT; CDR2 reads YNNKEL (reference sequence). V lost 4 bases to trimming and J lost 7 bases; unmatched junction nucleotides: 3. The CDR3, as DNA: TGTGCCAGCAGCCCCGGACTAGCGGGATATACGCAGTATTTT. Its translation is CASSPGLAGYTQYF.

The chain is built from TRBV2 and TRBJ1-4; 7 nucleotides match TRBD1. This CDR3 has 14 residues. In germline, CDR1 is SNHLY, CDR2 FYNNEI. The J segment lost 2 bases and the V segment lost 5 bases, leaving 2 bases of the junction unmatched. In DNA form, the CDR3 reads TGTGCCAGCAGTTACAGGGGTACTAATGAAAAACTGTTTTTT. It is translated as CASSYRGTNEKLFF.

The chain is built from TRBV7-9 and TRBJ2-1; 8 bases line up with TRBD2. CDR1 SEHNR and CDR2 FQNEAQ come from the germline V gene (reference sequence). The V gene end was trimmed by 4 bases and the J gene end by 2 bases; junction bases not matched to a gene: 4. The CDR3 has 15 residues. Here the CDR3 DNA reads TGTGCCAGCAGCTCTGACGGGGGGGCCTACAATGAGCAGTTCTTC. Amino acid sequence: CASSSDGGAYNEQFF.

This clone has just a few counts. The gene calls are TRBV10-1 and TRBJ1-3, with a possible D match to TRBD1 (6 bases). Trimming left V 2 bases short and J 4 bases short, with 18 bases between. This CDR3 spans 17 amino acids. Per germline, CDR1 WNHNN and CDR2 SYGVQD (reference sequence). The CDR3: CASSERSGARSGNTIYF. The CDR3 region has the DNA TGCGCCAGCAGTGAGAGATCAGGGGCCCGCTCCGGAAACACCATATATTTT.

This chain uses TRBV27 with TRBJ2-1, with 8 positions matching TRBD2. Germline V gene data show CDR1 as MNHEY and CDR2 as SMNVEV (reference sequence). V lost 0 bases and J lost 10; bases outside the gene matches: 11. The CDR3 runs to 16 residues. The DNA for the CDR3 is TGTGCCAGCAGTTTATCGGCCGGGGGGGGCAGGAGGGAGCAGTTCTTC. Its protein is CASSLSAGGGRREQFF.

The CDR3 loop reads CASSFRDITEAFF. The DNA of the CDR3 is TGTGCCAGCAGCTTTAGGGACATCACTGAAGCTTTCTTT. The V gene is TRBV7-9, the J gene TRBJ1-1; a weak D match, TRBD1 (6 bases). V lost 3 bases to trimming and J lost 4 bases, with 9 bases between them. Germline V gene sequence: CDR1 SEHNR, CDR2 FQNEAQ (reference sequence). The CDR3 covers 13 residues.

The chain recombines TRBV18 with TRBJ1-4; maybe TRBD1 (6 bases). This CDR3 is built from 16 residues. V was shortened by 0 bases and J by 7 bases, with 15 bases between the two germline ends. CDR1 and CDR2 (germline): KGHSH, LQKENI. CDR3 region: CASSPPVAGAGEKLFF. In DNA, the CDR3 is TGTGCCAGCTCACCACCTGTGGCAGGGGCGGGTGAAAAACTGTTTTTT. Drawing the rest from reference TRBV18 and TRBJ1-4, the complete variable domain is NAGVMQNPRHLVRRRGQEARLRCSPMKGHSHVYWYRQLPEEGLKFMVYLQKENIIDESGMPKERFSAEFPKEGPSILRIQQVVRGDSAAYFCASSPPVAGAGEKLFFGSGTQLSVL.

The chain uses TRBV19 and TRBJ1-6; 10 bases are shared with TRBD1. Germline V lookup: CDR1 LNHDA, CDR2 SQIVND (reference sequence). This CDR3 is 13 amino acids long. V trimming: 10 bases; J trimming: 7 bases; junction bases outside the gene matches: 4. The CDR3 DNA follows: TGTGCCACCGGGACAGGGGCCAATTCACCCCTCCACTTT. This translates into CATGTGANSPLHF.

V gene TRBV9 combines with J gene TRBJ2-2; 11 bases are a match to TRBD2. Germline V gene data show CDR1 as SGDLS and CDR2 as YYNGEE. The CDR3 totals 15 residues. Trimming removed 4 bases from V and 4 bases from J; junction bases left unmatched: 3. CDR3 coding DNA: TGTGCCAGCAGCCCAGGACTAGCGGGCACCGGGGAGCTGTTTTTT. As protein: CASSPGLAGTGELFF.

For this clone: This may be a read error, as it is one base from a much larger clone. This chain links TRBV7-3 with TRBJ1-1; D is unresolved. The CDR3 has 13 amino acids. The germline V gene encodes CDR1 SGHTA and CDR2 FQGTGA. Trimming pared 3 bases from V and 1 base from J, leaving 6 bases between. The CDR3 sequence: CASSLAENTEAFF. As DNA, the CDR3 is TGTGCCAGCAGCTTGGCAGAGAACACTGAAGCTTTCTTT.

The sample holds one count of this clone. V is TRBV4-1 and J is TRBJ2-3, with D unresolved. Trimming took off 4 bases at V and 0 bases at J, with 11 bases between the two ends. Germline lookup yields CDR1 MGHRA and CDR2 YSYEKL. The CDR3 spans 15 residues. The CDR3 coding sequence is TGCGCCAGCAGCCTCCGTGAGACTAGCACAGATACGCAGTATTTT. Its protein product is CASSLRETSTDTQYF.

V usage is TRBV19 and J usage is TRBJ2-5, with D possibly matching TRBD2 (5 bases). CDR1 is LNHDA, CDR2 SQIVND, per germline (reference sequence). V gave up 1 base and J gave up 5 bases, with 17 bases separating them. There are 16 residues in the CDR3. This chain's CDR3 is CASSIGGRTGKETQYF. CDR3 nucleotides: TGTGCCAGTAGTATAGGTGGACGGACCGGGAAGGAGACCCAGTACTTC.

The chain links TRBV11-2 to TRBJ1-3; D is ambiguous. Trimming removed 1 base at V and 0 bases at J, with 13 bases between. This CDR3 spans 17 amino acids. CDR1 is SGHAT, CDR2 FQNNGV, per germline. In DNA form, the CDR3 reads TGTGCCAGCAGCTTAGCGGAGGGAATTTCCTCTGGAAACACCATATATTTT. This translates into CASSLAEGISSGNTIYF.

This chain uses TRBV24-1 with TRBJ2-1; TRBD1 is a possible D gene (5 bases). Trimming left V 1 base short and J 1 base short, with 16 bases between. Germline values: CDR1 KGHDR, CDR2 SFDVKD. CDR3 length: 18 residues. CDR3 sequence reads: CATSDFEVTKGSYNEQFF. DNA of the CDR3: TGTGCCACCAGTGATTTTGAGGTAACAAAGGGGTCCTACAATGAGCAGTTCTTC.